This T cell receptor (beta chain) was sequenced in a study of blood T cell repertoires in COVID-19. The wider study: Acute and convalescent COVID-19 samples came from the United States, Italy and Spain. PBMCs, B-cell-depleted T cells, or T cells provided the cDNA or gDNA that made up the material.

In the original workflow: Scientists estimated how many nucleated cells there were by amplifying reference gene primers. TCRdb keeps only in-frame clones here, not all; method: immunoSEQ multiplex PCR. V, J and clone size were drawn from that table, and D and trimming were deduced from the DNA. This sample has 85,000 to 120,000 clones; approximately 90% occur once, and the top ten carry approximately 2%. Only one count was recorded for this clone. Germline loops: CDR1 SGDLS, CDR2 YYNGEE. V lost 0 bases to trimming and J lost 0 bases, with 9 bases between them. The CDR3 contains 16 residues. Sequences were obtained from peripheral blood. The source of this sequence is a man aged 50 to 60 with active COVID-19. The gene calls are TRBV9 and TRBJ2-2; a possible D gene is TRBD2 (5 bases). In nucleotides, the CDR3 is TGTGCCAGCAGCGTAGGAGGGTTACCGAACACCGGGGAGCTGTTTTTT. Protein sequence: CASSVGGLPNTGELFF.